Sequencing of this T cell receptor (beta chain) was carried out in a study of blood T cell repertoires in COVID-19. Study as a whole: Acute-phase and convalescent COVID-19 samples originated in the United States, Italy and Spain. From T cells, B-cell-depleted T cells, or PBMCs came the material, which was cDNA or gDNA.

Original processing notes: It was from reference gene primer amplification that nucleated cell counts were estimated. Produced via immunoSEQ multiplex PCR; TCRdb's table is partial and in-frame only. V, J and clone size derive from that table, while D and trimming were established from the DNA sequence. This sample has over 300,000 clones, with roughly nine tenths found just once. The TCR sequence derives from a man younger than 35 who had recovered from COVID-19. Sample: peripheral blood.

CDR3 nucleotides: TGTGCCAGCGGGCAGGGCGGCGGCTCCTCCTACGAGCAGTACTTC. Amino acid sequence: CASGQGGGSSYEQYF. The chain is built from TRBV7-2 and TRBJ2-7, with D tentatively TRBD1 (5 bases). The length of the CDR3 is 15 residues. CDR1 and CDR2 (germline): SGHTA, FQGNSA. V was cut by 8 bases and J by 0 bases, with 17 bases left in between.